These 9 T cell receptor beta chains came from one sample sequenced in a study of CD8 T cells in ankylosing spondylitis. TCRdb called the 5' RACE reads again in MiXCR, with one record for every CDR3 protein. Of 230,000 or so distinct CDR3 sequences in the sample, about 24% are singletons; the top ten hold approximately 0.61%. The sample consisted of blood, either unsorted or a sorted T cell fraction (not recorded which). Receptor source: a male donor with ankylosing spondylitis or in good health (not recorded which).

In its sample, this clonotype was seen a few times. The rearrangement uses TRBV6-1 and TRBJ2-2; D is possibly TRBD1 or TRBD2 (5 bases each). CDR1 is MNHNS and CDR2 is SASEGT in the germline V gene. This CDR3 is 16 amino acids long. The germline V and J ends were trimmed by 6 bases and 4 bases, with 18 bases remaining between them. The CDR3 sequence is CASSPLGEGSTGELFF. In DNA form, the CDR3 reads TGTGCCAGCAGCCCCCTCGGCGAGGGGAGCACCGGGGAGCTGTTTTTT.

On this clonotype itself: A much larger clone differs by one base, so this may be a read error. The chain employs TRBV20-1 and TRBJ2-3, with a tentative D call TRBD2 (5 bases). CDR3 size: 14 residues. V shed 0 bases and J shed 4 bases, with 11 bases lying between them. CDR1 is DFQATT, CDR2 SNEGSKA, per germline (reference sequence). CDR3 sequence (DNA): TGCAGTGCTAGAGAACCAGCGGACTCAGATACGCAGTATTTT. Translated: CSAREPADSDTQYF.

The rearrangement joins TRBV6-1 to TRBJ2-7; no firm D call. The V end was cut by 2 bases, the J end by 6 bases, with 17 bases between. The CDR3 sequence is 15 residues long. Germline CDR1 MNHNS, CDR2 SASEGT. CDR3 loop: CASSEPLWVRREQYF. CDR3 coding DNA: TGTGCCAGCAGTGAACCCCTTTGGGTACGACGCGAGCAGTACTTC.

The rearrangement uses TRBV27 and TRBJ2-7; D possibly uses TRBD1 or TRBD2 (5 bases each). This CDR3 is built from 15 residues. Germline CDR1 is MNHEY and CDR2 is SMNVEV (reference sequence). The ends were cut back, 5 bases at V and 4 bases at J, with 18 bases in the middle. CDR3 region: CASSGAFEGLYEQYF. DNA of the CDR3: TGTGCCAGCAGTGGCGCCTTTGAGGGGCTGTACGAGCAGTACTTC.

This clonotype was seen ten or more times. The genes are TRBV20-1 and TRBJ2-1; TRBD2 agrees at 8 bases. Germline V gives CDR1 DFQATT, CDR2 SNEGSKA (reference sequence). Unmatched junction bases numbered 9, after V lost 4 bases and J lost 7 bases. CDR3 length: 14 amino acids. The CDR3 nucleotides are TGCAGTGCTACCAGCGGGGGTGTATCGAATGAGCAGTTCTTC. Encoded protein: CSATSGGVSNEQFF.

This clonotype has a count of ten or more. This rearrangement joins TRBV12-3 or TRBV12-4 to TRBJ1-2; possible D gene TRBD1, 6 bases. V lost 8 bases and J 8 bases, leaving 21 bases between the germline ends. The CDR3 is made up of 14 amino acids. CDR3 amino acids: CASSYWGGQRGYTF. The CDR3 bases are TGTGCCAGCTCCTACTGGGGGGGGCAACGAGGCTACACCTTC.

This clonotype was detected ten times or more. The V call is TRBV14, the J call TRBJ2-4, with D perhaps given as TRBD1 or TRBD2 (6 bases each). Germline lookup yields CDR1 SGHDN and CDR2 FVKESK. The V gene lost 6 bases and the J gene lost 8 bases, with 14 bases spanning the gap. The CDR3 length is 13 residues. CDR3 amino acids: CASSHGGGDIQYF. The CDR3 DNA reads TGTGCCAGCAGTCACGGAGGGGGTGACATTCAGTACTTC.

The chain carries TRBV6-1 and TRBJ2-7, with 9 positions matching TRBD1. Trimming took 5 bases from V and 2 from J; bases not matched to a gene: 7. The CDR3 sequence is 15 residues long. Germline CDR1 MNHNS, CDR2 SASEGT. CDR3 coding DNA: TGTGCCAGCAGTCAGATCGACAGGGGGACCTACGAGCAGTACTTC. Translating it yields CASSQIDRGTYEQYF.

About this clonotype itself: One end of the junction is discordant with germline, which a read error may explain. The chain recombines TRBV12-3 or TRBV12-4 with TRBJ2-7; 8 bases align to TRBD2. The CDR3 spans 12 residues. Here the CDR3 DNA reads TGTGCCAGCAGTTTAGCGCTAGCTAGCGGGCACTTC. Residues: CASSLALASGHF.